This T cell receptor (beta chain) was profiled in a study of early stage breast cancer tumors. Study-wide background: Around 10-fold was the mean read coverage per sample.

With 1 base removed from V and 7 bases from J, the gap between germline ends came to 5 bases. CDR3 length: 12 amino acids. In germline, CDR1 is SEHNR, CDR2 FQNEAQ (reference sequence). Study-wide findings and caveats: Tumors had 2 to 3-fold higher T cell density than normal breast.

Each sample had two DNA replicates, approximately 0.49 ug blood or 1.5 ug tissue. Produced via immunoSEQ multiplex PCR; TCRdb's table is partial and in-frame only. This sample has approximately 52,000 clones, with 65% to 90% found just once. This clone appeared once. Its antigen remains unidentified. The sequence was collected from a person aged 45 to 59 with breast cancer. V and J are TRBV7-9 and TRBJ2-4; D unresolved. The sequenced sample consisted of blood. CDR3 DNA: TGTGCCAGCAGCTTAGAAATTAACATTCAGTACTTC. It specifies CASSLEINIQYF.